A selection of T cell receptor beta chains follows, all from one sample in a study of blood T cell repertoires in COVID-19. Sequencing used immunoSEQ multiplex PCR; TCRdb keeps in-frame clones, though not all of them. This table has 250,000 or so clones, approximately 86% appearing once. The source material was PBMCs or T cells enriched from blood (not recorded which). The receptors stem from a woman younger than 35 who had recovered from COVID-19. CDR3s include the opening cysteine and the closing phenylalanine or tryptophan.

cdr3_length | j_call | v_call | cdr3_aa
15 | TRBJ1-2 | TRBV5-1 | CASSTSTGANYGYTF
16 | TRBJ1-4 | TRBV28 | CASSPQEGGGNEKLFF
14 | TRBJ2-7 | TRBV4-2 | CASSYLAGGYEQYF
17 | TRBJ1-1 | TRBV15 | CATSRDRTARTWTEAFF
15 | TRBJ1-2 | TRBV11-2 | CASSPTGVGDYGYTF
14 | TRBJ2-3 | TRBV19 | CASSLQGSRPPQYF
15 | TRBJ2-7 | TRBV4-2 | CASSPQAGSSYEQYF
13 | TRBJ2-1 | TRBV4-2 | CASSQAGALEQFF
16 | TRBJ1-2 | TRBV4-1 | CASSQGDIRGDYGYTF
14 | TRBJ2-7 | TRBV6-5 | CASSIWTGSYEQYF
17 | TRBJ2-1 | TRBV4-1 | CASSQDTSGQFYNEQFF
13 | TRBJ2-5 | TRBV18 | CASSVDSEETQYF
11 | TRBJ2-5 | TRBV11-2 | CASTAVETQYF
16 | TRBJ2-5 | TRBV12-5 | CASGQGTSGSKETQYF
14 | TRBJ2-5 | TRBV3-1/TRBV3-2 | CASSGGTGQETQYF
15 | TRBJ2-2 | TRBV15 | CATSRGPREDGELFF
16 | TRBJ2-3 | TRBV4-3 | CASSLIGTALPDTQYF
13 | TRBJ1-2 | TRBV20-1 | CSASEWSTYGYTF
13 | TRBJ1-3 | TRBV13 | CASSLLTGGDIYF